This TCR beta chain is from a study of beta chain features in type 1 diabetes. Study results and limitations: Healthy donors had naive, central memory and Treg TCRB repertoires that appeared less similar than those seen among patients.

A word on this clone: Antigen unknown.

Blood was drawn once from each donor into heparinised tubes. The draws averaged about 120 mL. All sorted populations exceeded 95% purity. Isolated RNA was reverse transcribed in full, so expressed TCRB transcripts were sequenced. Assay used: immunoSEQ multiplex PCR; TCRdb lists only in-frame clones, some missing. Here the sample spans some 180,000 clones, 10% to 15% being singletons. The receptor's source is a woman between 18 and 30 years old in good health. Input material: central memory CD4+ T cells from blood.

The CDR3 bases are TGTGCCACGGCAGGGGGGAACACCGGGGAGCTGTTTTTT. Residues: CATAGGNTGELFF. The V and J genes are TRBV15 and TRBJ2-2; 7 nucleotides agree with TRBD1. V gave up 9 bases and J gave up 1 base; unmatched junction bases: 2. Germline V gives CDR1 LNHNV, CDR2 YYDKDF (reference sequence). This CDR3 spans 13 amino acids. The variable domain in full, completed from reference TRBV15 and TRBJ2-2, reads DAMVIQNPRYQVTQFGKPVTLSCSQTLNHNVMYWYQQKSSQAPKLLFHYYDKDFNNEADTPDNFQSRRPNTSFCFLDIRSPGLGDTAMYLCATAGGNTGELFFGEGSRLTVL.